The 17 T cell receptor beta chains given below trace back to one sample, sequenced in a study of cytomegalovirus exposure and HLA in healthy donors. This table comes from immunoSEQ multiplex PCR, and its TCRdb copy is limited to in-frame clones, with some not included. This table has 150,000 to 200,000 clones, about nine tenths appearing once. Specimen: PBMCs. Receptors originate from a man aged 25 to 40 in good health and CMV-seropositive.

This clone has just a few counts. The CDR3 sequence: CATSKGQSYEQYF. In DNA form, the CDR3 reads TGTGCCACCAGCAAGGGACAGAGCTACGAGCAGTACTTC. The genes are TRBV15 and TRBJ2-7; 7 positions match TRBD1. Unmatched junction bases numbered 3, after V lost 4 bases and J lost 3 bases. The CDR3 contains 13 residues. Germline-derived CDR1 and CDR2 are LNHNV and YYDKDF (reference sequence).

The genes are TRBV5-1 and TRBJ1-2; a possible D gene is TRBD1 (6 bases). The germline V gene encodes CDR1 SGHRS and CDR2 YFSETQ. There are 13 residues in the CDR3. Deletions cut 4 bases from V and 8 bases from J, with 15 bases between. Written as DNA, the CDR3 is TGCGCCAGCAGCCTAAGGACAGTGGACGGCTACACCTTC. It is translated as CASSLRTVDGYTF.

The V and J genes are TRBV4-2 and TRBJ2-1; D is undetermined. This CDR3 spans 14 amino acids. Germline assignment: CDR1 LGHNA and CDR2 YNFKEQ. V was cut by 1 base and J by 2 bases, with 6 bases left in between. The CDR3 nucleotides read TGTGCCAGCAGCCAAGGTAACCCCTACAATGAGCAGTTCTTC. It is translated as CASSQGNPYNEQFF.

The chain uses TRBV29-1 and TRBJ2-2; possibly TRBD1 or TRBD2 for D (5 bases each). Germline-derived CDR1 and CDR2 are SQVTM and ANQGSEA. CDR3 length: 15 residues. The ends were cut back, 6 bases at V and 4 bases at J, with 18 bases in the middle. This CDR3 is CSVGVARASTGELFF. CDR3 DNA: TGCAGCGTGGGGGTCGCCCGGGCGAGCACCGGGGAGCTGTTTTTT.

This clone was detected once. The chain couples TRBV9 to TRBJ2-7; the match to TRBD1 covers 8 bases. There are 14 residues in the CDR3. J was trimmed by 7 bases and V by 4 bases; bases with no gene match: 10. Germline values: CDR1 SGDLS, CDR2 YYNGEE. The CDR3 region is CASSPRTGTGEQYF. DNA of the CDR3: TGTGCCAGCAGCCCGCGGACAGGGACTGGAGAGCAGTACTTC. Variable domain in full (rest from reference TRBV9 and TRBJ2-7): DSGVTQTPKHLITATGQRVTLRCSPRSGDLSVYWYQQSLDQGLQFLIQYYNGEERAKGNILERFSAQQFPDLHSELNLSSLELGDSALYFCASSPRTGTGEQYFGPGTRLTVT.

The V and J genes are TRBV10-3 and TRBJ2-1; 8 nucleotides align to TRBD2. The V gene end was trimmed by 3 bases and the J gene end by 6 bases; junction bases not matched to a gene: 7. This CDR3 contains 15 residues. Germline V lookup: CDR1 ENHRY, CDR2 SYGVKD. CDR3 loop: CAISESGSGGNEQFF. The CDR3 DNA reads TGTGCCATCAGTGAAAGCGGGAGTGGGGGCAATGAGCAGTTCTTC.

The chain recombines TRBV27 with TRBJ1-2; TRBD1 aligns across 11 bases. Germline CDR1 MNHEY, CDR2 SMNVEV (reference sequence). The V gene end was trimmed by 2 bases and the J gene end by 4 bases; junction bases not matched to a gene: 0. The CDR3 is 14 residues long. CDR3 loop: CASSLGTGGYGYTF. The CDR3 region has the DNA TGTGCCAGCAGTTTAGGGACAGGGGGCTATGGCTACACCTTC.

The rearrangement uses TRBV7-3 and TRBJ2-3, with D possibly being TRBD2 (6 bases). Germline values: CDR1 SGHTA, CDR2 FQGTGA. The CDR3 spans 15 residues. Trimming removed 4 bases from V and 0 bases from J, with 11 bases in between. The CDR3 region has the DNA TGTGCCAGCAGCTCAATAGCGGCTAGCACAGATACGCAGTATTTT. Translation gives CASSSIAASTDTQYF.

The V and J genes are TRBV7-2 and TRBJ2-3, with 15 bases fitting TRBD2. Per the germline V gene, CDR1 is SGHTA and CDR2 is FQGNSA. V lost 5 bases and J lost 6; bases outside the gene matches: 6. This CDR3 has 16 amino acids. This CDR3 is CASSPIGTSGRDTQYF. Written as DNA, the CDR3 is TGTGCCAGCAGCCCGATTGGGACTAGCGGGAGGGATACGCAGTATTTT.

The CDR3 sequence: CASSRGDQQTDTQYF. CDR3 sequence (DNA): TGCGCCAGCAGCCGGGGGGACCAGCAGACAGATACGCAGTATTTT. The rearrangement uses TRBV4-3 and TRBJ2-3, with D perhaps matching TRBD2 (6 bases). CDR3 length: 15 residues. Germline assignment: CDR1 LGHNA and CDR2 YSLEER. The V end lost 4 bases, the J end lost 3 bases, and 14 bases lay between the germline ends.

The chain uses TRBV25-1 and TRBJ1-1; D gene unclear. This CDR3 region has 11 residues. The V and J ends lost 6 bases and 11 bases respectively, with 13 bases between them. CDR1 and CDR2 from the germline V gene are MGHDK and SYGVNS. The CDR3 reads CASRSEIMAFF. CDR3 sequence (DNA): TGTGCCAGCAGGTCGGAGATAATGGCTTTCTTT.

The chain recombines TRBV12-5 with TRBJ2-7; D might be TRBD1 (5 bases). The CDR3 sequence is 17 residues long. Germline V gives CDR1 LGHNT, CDR2 FRNRAP. V gave up 6 bases and J gave up 7 bases, with 28 bases separating them. The CDR3 loop reads CASGPPPGRASLWEQYF. The DNA of the CDR3 is TGTGCTAGTGGCCCTCCCCCCGGCAGGGCGTCCCTGTGGGAGCAGTACTTC.

The rearrangement joins TRBV7-9 to TRBJ1-2; D gene ambiguous. Trimming shortened V by 5 bases and J by 7 bases, and 5 bases separated the two germline ends. The CDR3 sequence is 10 residues long. CDR1 is SEHNR, CDR2 FQNEAQ, per germline (reference sequence). The chain's CDR3 is CASSPIGYTF. In DNA, the CDR3 is TGTGCCAGCAGCCCTATTGGCTACACCTTC. Full variable domain (outside the CDR3, taken from reference TRBV7-9 and TRBJ1-2): DTGVSQNPRHKITKRGQNVTFRCDPISEHNRLYWYRQTLGQGPEFLTYFQNEAQLEKSRLLSDRFSAERPKGSFSTLEIQRTEQGDSAMYLCASSPIGYTFGSGTRLTVV.

The V call is TRBV7-2, the J call TRBJ1-5, with 8 bases aligning to TRBD1. The CDR3 totals 14 residues. The trim removed 8 bases at V and 6 bases at J, leaving 9 bases unmatched. Per the germline V gene, CDR1 is SGHTA and CDR2 is FQGNSA. In DNA, the CDR3 is TGTGCCAGCGGCCTAAGACAGGGGAGTCAGCCCCAGCATTTT. Amino acid sequence: CASGLRQGSQPQHF.

The CDR3 nucleotides are TGCAGCGTTGAGGACGGCGGCTATGAACCTCCCTACAATGAGCAGTTCTTC. It codes for CSVEDGGYEPPYNEQFF. The genes are TRBV29-1 and TRBJ2-1; no firm D call. In germline, CDR1 is SQVTM, CDR2 ANQGSEA. The CDR3 is 17 amino acids. V was trimmed by 3 bases and J by 2 bases, leaving 20 bases between them.

At least ten counts were recorded for this clone. CDR3 residues: CASSFTTGQYNSPLHF. DNA of the CDR3: TGTGCCAGCAGCTTTACGACGGGACAGTATAATTCACCCCTCCACTTT. The rearrangement links TRBV13 to TRBJ1-6, with 7 bases aligning to TRBD1. Trimming took 3 bases from V and 4 from J; bases not matched to a gene: 6. The CDR3 has 16 residues. Germline V gene data show CDR1 as PRHDT and CDR2 as FYEKMQ (reference sequence).

The genes are TRBV19 and TRBJ1-1; TRBD1 is a possible D gene (5 bases). The germline gives CDR1 LNHDA, CDR2 SQIVND (reference sequence). Trimming left V 3 bases short and J 4 bases short, with 9 bases between. The CDR3 has 13 residues. The CDR3 region is CASSMKTVTEAFF. In nucleotides, the CDR3 is TGTGCCAGTAGTATGAAGACAGTCACTGAAGCTTTCTTT.